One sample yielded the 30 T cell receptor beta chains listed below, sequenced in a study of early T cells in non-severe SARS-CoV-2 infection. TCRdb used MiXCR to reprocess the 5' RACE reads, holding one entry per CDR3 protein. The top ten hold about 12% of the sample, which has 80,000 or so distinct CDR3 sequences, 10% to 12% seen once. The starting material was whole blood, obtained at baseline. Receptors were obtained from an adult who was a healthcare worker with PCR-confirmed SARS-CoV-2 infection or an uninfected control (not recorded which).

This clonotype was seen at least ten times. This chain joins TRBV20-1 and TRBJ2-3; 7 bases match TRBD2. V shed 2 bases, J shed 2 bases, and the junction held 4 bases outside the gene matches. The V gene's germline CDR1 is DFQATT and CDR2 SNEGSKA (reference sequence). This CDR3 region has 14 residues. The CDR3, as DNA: TGCAGTGCTAGATTAGCGGGTGCCACAGATACGCAGTATTTT. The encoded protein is CSARLAGATDTQYF.

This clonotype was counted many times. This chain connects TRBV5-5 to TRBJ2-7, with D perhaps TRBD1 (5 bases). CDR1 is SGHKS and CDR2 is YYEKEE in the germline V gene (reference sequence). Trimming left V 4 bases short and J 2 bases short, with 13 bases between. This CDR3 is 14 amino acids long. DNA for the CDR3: TGTGCCAGCAGCGCGGTGGACACCACCTACGAGCAGTACTTC. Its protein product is CASSAVDTTYEQYF. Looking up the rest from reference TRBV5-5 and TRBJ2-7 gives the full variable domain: DAGVTQSPTHLIKTRGQQVTLRCSPISGHKSVSWYQQVLGQGPQFIFQYYEKEERGRGNFPDRFSARQFPNYSSELNVNALLLGDSALYLCASSAVDTTYEQYFGPGTRLTVT.

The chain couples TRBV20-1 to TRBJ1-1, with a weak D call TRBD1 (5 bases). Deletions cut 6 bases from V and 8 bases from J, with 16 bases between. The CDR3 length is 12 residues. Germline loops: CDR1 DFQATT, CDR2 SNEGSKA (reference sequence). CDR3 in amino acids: CSASILGTEAFF. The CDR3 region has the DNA TGCAGTGCGTCCATCCTGGGGACCGAAGCTTTCTTT.

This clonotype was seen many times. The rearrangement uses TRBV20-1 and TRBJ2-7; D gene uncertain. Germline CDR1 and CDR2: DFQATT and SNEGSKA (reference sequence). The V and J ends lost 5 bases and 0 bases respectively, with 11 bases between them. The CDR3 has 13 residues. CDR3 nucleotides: TGCAGTGCTCGGTCGGTGGACTCCTACGAGCAGTACTTC. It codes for CSARSVDSYEQYF.

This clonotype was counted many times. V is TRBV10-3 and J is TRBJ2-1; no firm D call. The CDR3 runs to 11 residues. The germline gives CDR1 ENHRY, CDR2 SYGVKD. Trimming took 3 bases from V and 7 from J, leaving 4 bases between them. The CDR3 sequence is CAISDENEQFF. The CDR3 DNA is TGTGCCATCAGTGATGAAAATGAGCAGTTCTTC.

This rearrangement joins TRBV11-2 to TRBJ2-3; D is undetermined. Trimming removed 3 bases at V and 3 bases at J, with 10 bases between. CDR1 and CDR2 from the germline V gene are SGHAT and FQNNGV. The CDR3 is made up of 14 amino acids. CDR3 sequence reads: CASSFSRSTDTQYF. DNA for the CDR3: TGTGCCAGCAGCTTTTCCCGAAGTACAGATACGCAGTATTTT.

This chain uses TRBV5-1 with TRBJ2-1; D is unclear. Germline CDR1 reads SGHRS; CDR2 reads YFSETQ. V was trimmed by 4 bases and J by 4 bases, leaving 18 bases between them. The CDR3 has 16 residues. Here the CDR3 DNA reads TGCGCCAGCAGCCCCGGTGGCTCGTTGCTATACAATGAGCAGTTCTTC. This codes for CASSPGGSLLYNEQFF.

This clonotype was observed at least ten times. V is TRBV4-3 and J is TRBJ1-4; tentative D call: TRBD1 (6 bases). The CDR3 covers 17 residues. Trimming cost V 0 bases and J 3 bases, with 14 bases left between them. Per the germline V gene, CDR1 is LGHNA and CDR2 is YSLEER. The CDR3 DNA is TGCGCCAGCAGCCAAGACGAGGTCAGGGGAGCTAATGAAAAACTGTTTTTT. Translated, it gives CASSQDEVRGANEKLFF.

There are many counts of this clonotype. The CDR3 sequence: CASSSIGGSSYNEQFF. CDR3 nucleotide sequence: TGTGCCAGCAGCTCCATCGGGGGTTCTTCCTACAATGAGCAGTTCTTC. This chain uses TRBV13 with TRBJ2-1, with a tentative D call TRBD2 (6 bases). The V end was cut by 4 bases, the J end by 1 base, with 14 bases between. CDR3 length: 16 amino acids. Germline V lookup: CDR1 PRHDT, CDR2 FYEKMQ (reference sequence).

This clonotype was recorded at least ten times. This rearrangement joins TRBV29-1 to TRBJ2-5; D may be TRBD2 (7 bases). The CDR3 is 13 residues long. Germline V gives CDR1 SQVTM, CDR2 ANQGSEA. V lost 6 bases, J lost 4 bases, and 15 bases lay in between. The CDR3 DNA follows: TGCAGCGTGCGGACGGGGGGCGTAGAGACCCAGTACTTC. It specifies CSVRTGGVETQYF.

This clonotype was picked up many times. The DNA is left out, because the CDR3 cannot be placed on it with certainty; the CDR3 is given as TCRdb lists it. CDR3 sequence reads: CASSSSRGPFNEQFF. The chain couples TRBV6-2 or TRBV6-3 to TRBJ2-1; the table's D call of TRBD2 was not tested on the DNA. CDR1 MNHEY and CDR2 SVGEGT come from the germline V gene. From its first to its last residue, the CDR3 has 15 amino acids.

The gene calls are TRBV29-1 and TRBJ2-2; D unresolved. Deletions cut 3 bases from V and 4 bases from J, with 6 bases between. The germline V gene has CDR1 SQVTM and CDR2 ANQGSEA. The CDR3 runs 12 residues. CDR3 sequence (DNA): TGCAGCGTTGACGTCAGCACCGGGGAGCTGTTTTTT. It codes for CSVDVSTGELFF.

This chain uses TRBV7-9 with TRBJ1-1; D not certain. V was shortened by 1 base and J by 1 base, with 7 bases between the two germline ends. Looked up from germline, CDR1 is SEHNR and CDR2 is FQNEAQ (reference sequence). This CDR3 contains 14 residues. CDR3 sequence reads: CASSLEARNTEAFF. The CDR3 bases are TGTGCCAGCAGCTTAGAGGCCAGGAACACTGAAGCTTTCTTT.

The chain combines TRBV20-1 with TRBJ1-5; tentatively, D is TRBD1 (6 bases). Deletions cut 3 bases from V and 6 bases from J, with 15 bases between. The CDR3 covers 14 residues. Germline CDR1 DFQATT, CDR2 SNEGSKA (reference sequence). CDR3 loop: CSASSPRGGQPQHF. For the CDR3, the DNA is TGCAGTGCTAGTAGCCCTAGGGGGGGTCAGCCCCAGCATTTT.

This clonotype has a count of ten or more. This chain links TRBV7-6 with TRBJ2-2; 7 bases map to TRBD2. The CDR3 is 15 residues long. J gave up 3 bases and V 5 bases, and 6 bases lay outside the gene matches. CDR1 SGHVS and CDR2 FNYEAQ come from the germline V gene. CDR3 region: CASSAGLGDTGELFF. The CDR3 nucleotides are TGTGCCAGCAGCGCTGGACTAGGGGACACCGGGGAGCTGTTTTTT.

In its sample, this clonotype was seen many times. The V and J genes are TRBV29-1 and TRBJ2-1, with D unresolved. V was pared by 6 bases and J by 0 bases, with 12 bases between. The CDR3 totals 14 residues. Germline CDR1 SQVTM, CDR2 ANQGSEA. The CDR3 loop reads CSVNGGSSYNEQFF. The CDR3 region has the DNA TGCAGCGTGAATGGTGGTAGCTCCTACAATGAGCAGTTCTTC.

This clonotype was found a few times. Here the CDR3 DNA reads TGTGCCAGCAGCTTAGGGTCTTGGCAGGGGCGAAAACCCCTCCACTTT. Protein sequence: CASSLGSWQGRKPLHF. J is TRBJ1-6 and V is TRBV7-2; tentatively, D is TRBD1 (6 bases). CDR3 size: 16 residues. V lost 1 base, J lost 12 bases, and 19 bases lay in between. Looked up from germline, CDR1 is SGHTA and CDR2 is FQGNSA.

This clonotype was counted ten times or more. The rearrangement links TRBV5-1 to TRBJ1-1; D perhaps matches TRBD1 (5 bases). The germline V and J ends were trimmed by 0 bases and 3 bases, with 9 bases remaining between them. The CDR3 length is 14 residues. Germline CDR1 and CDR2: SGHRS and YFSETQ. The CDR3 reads CASSLGRVDTEAFF. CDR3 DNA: TGCGCCAGCAGCTTGGGCAGGGTGGACACTGAAGCTTTCTTT.

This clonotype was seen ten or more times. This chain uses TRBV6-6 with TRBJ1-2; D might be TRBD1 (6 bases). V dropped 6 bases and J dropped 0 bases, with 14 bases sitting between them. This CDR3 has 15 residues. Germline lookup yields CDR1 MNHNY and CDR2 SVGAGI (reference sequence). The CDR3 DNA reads TGTGCCAGCAGAGGCGGACAGCGGACTAACTATGGCTACACCTTC. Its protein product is CASRGGQRTNYGYTF.

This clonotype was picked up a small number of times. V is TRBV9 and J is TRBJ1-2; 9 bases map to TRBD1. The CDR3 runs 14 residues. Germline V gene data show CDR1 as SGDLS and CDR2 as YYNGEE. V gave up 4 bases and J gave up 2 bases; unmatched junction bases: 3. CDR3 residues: CASSRTGDNYGYTF. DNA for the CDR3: TGTGCCAGCAGCCGGACAGGGGACAACTATGGCTACACCTTC.

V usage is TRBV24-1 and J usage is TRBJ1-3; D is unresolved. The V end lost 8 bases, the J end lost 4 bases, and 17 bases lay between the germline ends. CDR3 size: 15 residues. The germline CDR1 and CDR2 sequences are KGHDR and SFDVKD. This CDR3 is CATTSQIQAGNTIYF. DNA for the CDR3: TGTGCCACCACTTCACAGATCCAGGCGGGAAACACCATATATTTT.

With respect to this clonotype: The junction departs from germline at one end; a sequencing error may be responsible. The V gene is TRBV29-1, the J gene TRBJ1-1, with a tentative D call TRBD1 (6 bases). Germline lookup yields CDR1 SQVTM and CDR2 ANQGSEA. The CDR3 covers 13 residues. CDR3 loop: CSVTGSLATKAFF. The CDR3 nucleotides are TGCAGCGTAACAGGGTCCCTTGCCACTAAAGCTTTCTTT.

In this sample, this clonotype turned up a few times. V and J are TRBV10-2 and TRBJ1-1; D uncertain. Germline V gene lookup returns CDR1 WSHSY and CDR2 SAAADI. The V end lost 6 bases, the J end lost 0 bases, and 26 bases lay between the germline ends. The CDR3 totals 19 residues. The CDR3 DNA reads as TGCGCCAGCAGGCCACTTATCCTCAGGACTGATAGTATGAACACTGAAGCTTTCTTT. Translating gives CASRPLILRTDSMNTEAFF.

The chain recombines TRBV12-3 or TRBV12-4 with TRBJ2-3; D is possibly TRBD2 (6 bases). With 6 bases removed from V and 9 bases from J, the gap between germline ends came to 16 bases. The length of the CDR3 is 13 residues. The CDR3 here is CASSRPGGGTQYF. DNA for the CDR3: TGTGCCAGCAGCCGACCCGGGGGAGGAACGCAGTATTTT.

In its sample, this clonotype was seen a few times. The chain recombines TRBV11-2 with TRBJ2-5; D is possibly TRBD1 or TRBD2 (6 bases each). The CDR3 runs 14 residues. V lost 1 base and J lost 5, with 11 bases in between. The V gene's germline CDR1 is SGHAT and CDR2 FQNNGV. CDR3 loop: CASSLAGAWETQYF. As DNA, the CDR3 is TGTGCCAGCAGCTTAGCGGGGGCGTGGGAGACCCAGTACTTC. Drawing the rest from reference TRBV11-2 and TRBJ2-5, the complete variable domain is EAGVAQSPRYKIIEKRQSVAFWCNPISGHATLYWYQQILGQGPKLLIQFQNNGVVDDSQLPKDRFSAERLKGVDSTLKIQPAKLEDSAVYLCASSLAGAWETQYFGPGTRLLVL.

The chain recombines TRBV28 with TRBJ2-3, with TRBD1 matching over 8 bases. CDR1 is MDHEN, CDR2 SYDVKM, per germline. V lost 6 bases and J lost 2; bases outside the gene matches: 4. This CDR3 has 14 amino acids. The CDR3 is CASRTGQDTDTQYF. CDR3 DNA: TGTGCCAGCAGGACGGGACAGGACACAGATACGCAGTATTTT. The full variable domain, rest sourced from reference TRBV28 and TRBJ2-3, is DVKVTQSSRYLVKRTGEKVFLECVQDMDHENMFWYRQDPGLGLRLIYFSYDVKMKEKGDIPEGYSVSREKKERFSLILESASTNQTSMYLCASRTGQDTDTQYFGPGTRLTVL.

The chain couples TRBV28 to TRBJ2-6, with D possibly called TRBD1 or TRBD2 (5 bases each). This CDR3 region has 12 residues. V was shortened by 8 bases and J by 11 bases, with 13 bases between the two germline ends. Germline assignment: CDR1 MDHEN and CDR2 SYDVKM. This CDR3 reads CASEGPGDVLTF. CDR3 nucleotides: TGTGCCAGCGAGGGGCCTGGGGACGTCCTGACTTTC.

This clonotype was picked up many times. Written as DNA, the CDR3 is TGTGCCAGCAGCTTGACTGGGGACACTGAAGCTTTCTTT. Protein: CASSLTGDTEAFF. The chain combines TRBV5-6 with TRBJ1-1; D not resolved. V was trimmed by 1 base and J by 3 bases, leaving 7 bases between them. The V gene's germline CDR1 is SGHDT and CDR2 YYEEEE. The CDR3 consists of 13 residues.

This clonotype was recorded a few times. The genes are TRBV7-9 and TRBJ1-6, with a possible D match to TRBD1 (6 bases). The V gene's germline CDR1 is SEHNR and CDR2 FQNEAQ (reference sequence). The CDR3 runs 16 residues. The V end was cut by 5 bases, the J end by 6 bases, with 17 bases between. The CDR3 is CASSPGGGLGNSPLHF. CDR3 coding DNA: TGTGCCAGCAGCCCCGGAGGGGGGCTCGGTAATTCACCCCTCCACTTT.

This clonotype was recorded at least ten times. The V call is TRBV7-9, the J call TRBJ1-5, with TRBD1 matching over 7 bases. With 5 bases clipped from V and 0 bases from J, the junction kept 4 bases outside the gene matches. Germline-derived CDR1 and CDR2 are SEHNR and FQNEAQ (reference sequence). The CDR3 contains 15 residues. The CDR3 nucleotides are TGTGCCAGCAGCATCTCAGGGGGTAGCAATCAGCCCCAGCATTTT. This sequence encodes CASSISGGSNQPQHF.